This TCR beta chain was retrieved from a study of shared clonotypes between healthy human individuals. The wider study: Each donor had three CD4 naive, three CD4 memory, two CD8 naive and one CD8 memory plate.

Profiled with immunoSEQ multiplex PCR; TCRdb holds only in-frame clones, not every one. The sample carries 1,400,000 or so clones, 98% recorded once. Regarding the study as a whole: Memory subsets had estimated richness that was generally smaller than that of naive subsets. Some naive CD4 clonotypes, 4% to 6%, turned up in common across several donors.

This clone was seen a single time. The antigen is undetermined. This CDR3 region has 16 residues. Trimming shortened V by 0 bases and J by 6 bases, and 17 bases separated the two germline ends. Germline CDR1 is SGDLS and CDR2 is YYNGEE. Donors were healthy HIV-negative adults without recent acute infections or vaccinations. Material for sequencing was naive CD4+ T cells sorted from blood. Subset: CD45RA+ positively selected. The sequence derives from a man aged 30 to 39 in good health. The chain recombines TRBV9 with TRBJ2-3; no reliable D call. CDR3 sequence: CASSVGRRPSMDTQYF. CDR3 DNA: TGTGCCAGCAGCGTAGGACGAAGGCCCTCGATGGATACGCAGTATTTT.